One T cell receptor (beta chain) is described in this entry. This record comes from a study of response to subunit inactivated influenza vaccine. The V segment lost 0 bases and the J segment 8 bases; nucleotides outside the gene matches: 16. Germline CDR1 LGHNA, CDR2 YNFKEQ. The CDR3 sequence is 18 residues long. TCRdb ran MiXCR on the RT-PCR reads and lists one entry per CDR3 protein. The data contain 600,000 to 850,000 distinct CDR3 sequences, 12% to 15% of them seen just once; the ten biggest clones take up roughly 7.6%. The sample here was PBMCs from blood, taken roughly 15 days before vaccination. The sequence derives from a middle-aged man who received an inactivated influenza vaccine. J is TRBJ1-2 and V is TRBV4-2; TRBD1 matches at 9 bases. The CDR3 here is CASSQDYRGTGGALGYTF. The CDR3 bases are TGTGCCAGCAGCCAAGATTACCGGGGAACAGGGGGCGCGTTGGGCTACACCTTC.